This T cell receptor beta chain stems from a study of T cells after yellow fever vaccination (dated by TCRdb to the late 2010s). Describing the broader study: Libraries from fractions with low cell numbers were prepared with the SMART-Seq v4 Ultra Low Input RNA kit. Two healthy male donors, one aged 18 to 30 and one aged 30 to 40 years, were included in the cohort. Bulk PBMC replicates and cell subsets were isolated from blood drawn at multiple timepoints before and after both primary and secondary immunization. Bulk TCR alpha and beta repertoires were sequenced longitudinally to track T-cell clones before and after primary and booster YFV17D yellow fever vaccination.

The treatment or condition label on this specimen signifies: live attenuated yellow fever vaccine strain. Two biological replicates of bulk PBMCs were collected at each blood-draw timepoint. A standard Ficoll-Paque protocol was used to isolate PBMCs from peripheral blood. RNA was extracted with TriZol from bulk PBMCs, CD4 and CD8 fractions, and dextramer-positive and dextramer-negative fractions. TCR cDNA was synthesized by 5'RACE template switching, through which a universal primer site and unique molecular identifiers were introduced. Priming for cDNA synthesis came from both the TCR alpha and TCR beta constant segments. Two PCR steps were used to amplify libraries, with sample barcodes and sequencing adapters being added in the second step. Sequencing of libraries was performed on Illumina HiSeq 2500 (2x100 bp) or NovaSeq (2x150 bp). The study's own analysis went as follows. Demultiplexing of reads and collapsing into UMI consensus sequences were performed with MIGEC, and V(D)J alignment was carried out with MiXCR. Using edgeR on replicate PBMC samples, clonotypes were called vaccine-responding if FDR was below 0.01 and the log2 fold change was above 5 up to day 15. Bulk clonotypes were assigned CD4 or CD8 identity according to which sequenced CD4 or CD8 repertoire held them at higher abundance. TCRdb redid the processing of the public reads, applying fastp at Q25 and MiXCR, and retained in-frame beta chains. Rows are unified per CDR3 protein, each entry keeping the most common DNA and genes. The authors' filters were not applied to this entry. In all, the sample holds 500,000 to 650,000 distinct CDR3 sequences, and around a sixth of those were seen once. 17% of the sample comes from the top ten.

About this clonotype: This clone's antigen is unknown. A much larger clone is a single base away; this may be a read error.

The paper as a whole reports these results and caveats: FACS-sorted repertoires could contain abundant contaminating clonotypes from the bulk population, so computational filtering was required. A small share of clonotypes occurred in both CD4 and CD8 compartments, likely arising from convergent recombination. Compared with the primary T-cell response, the secondary T-cell response was weaker but faster, peaking on day 5 rather than day 15. Because the study included only a couple of donors, the extent to which the findings can be generalized is limited. After the booster, most of the clones that had expanded following primary vaccination were detected again (just under 97% of CD4 and around 87% of CD8), which suggests that memory was broadly maintained.

V sheds 2 bases and J sheds 7 bases, leaving 5 bases between their ends. CDR1 and CDR2 were assigned from the germline V gene as MDHEN and SYDVKM. CDR3 length: 11 amino acids, cysteine to phenylalanine. The DNA shown is the 33-base CDR3, in frame from base 1. This material consisted of PBMCs, taken around 5 days after the first yellow fever vaccination. This TCR was sampled from a man between 18 and 35 years old who received the YFV17D yellow fever vaccine. The chain is made from TRBV28 and TRBJ1-1; no D gene call is confident. The CDR3 corresponds to CASSLRVEAFF. The nucleotides are TGTGCCAGCAGTTTACGGGTTGAAGCTTTCTTT. The variable domain in full, with residues beyond the CDR3 obtained from the reference TRBV28 and TRBJ1-1 genes, is DVKVTQSSRYLVKRTGEKVFLECVQDMDHENMFWYRQDPGLGLRLIYFSYDVKMKEKGDIPEGYSVSREKKERFSLILESASTNQTSMYLCASSLRVEAFFGQGTRLTVV.